The rows below give T cell receptor beta chains drawn from one sample of a study of blood T cell repertoires in COVID-19. The method was immunoSEQ multiplex PCR; TCRdb's version includes in-frame clones alone and lacks a portion of them. The data show 200,000 or so clones, 65% to 85% seen once. The sequencing input was PBMCs or T cells enriched from blood (not recorded which). These receptors all come from a middle-aged man who had recovered from COVID-19. CDR3s include the opening cysteine and the closing phenylalanine or tryptophan. Each record gives: V gene, clone size, CDR3 length, CDR3 protein. Rows may omit the clone size; those that give it use once, few, many or a size class.

TRBV11-2 | - | 16 | CASSYEPGQGTYEQYF
TRBV6-2/TRBV6-3 | - | 14 | CASSALTGTTEAFF
TRBV11-2 | - | 15 | CASSTTPSSYNEQFF
TRBV27 | - | 14 | CASSVRQGTDEQFF
TRBV2 | once | 15 | CASTERGFGTGELFF
TRBV7-3 | - | 13 | CASSSTGGDGYTF
TRBV30 | - | 14 | CASTGSGIDYGYTF
TRBV10-3 | - | 15 | CAISPQGISNYGYTF
TRBV14 | - | 15 | CASNQPGEPTDTQYF
TRBV3-1/TRBV3-2 | - | 14 | CASSPVDGEEAGFF
TRBV7-3 | - | 15 | CASSLGDKKSGGYTF
TRBV24-1 | - | 15 | CATSDHDRGPSGYTF
TRBV28 | - | 13 | CASSFGSAYEQYF
TRBV19 | - | 17 | CASMRRGQGVRNQPQHF
TRBV4-1 | - | 15 | CASSQDAGDAEKLFF
TRBV2 | few | 14 | CASSDRGPEKTQYF
TRBV1 | - | 15 | CTSTLGGGSVSPQYF
TRBV7-6 | - | 15 | CASSSRDRGNYGYTF
TRBV19 | - | 14 | CASSRRSGGYEQYF
TRBV10-3 | - | 15 | CAILDAGGANTEAFF
TRBV29-1 | - | 12 | CSVWTDRAEAFF
TRBV10-1 | - | 12 | CALDRANSPLHF
TRBV7-9 | few | 15 | CASSLEATSGETQYF
TRBV10-3 | - | 15 | CAISENLGQGSGAFF
TRBV2 | - | 15 | CASSVPGKTYNEQFF
TRBV6-6 | - | 16 | CASSPRGGGYNQPQHF
TRBV4-3 | - | 16 | CASSPGPTRDNEKLFF
TRBV11-3 | - | 13 | CASSPGGVGELFF
TRBV29-1 | - | 14 | CSVDPGLGTDTQYF
TRBV7-9 | - | 15 | CASSYTDRARDGYTF
TRBV5-1 | - | 15 | CASSSLTGGYNEQFF
TRBV27 | few | 15 | CASSLSGRSNEKLFF
TRBV7-6 | - | 15 | CASSSLTGIVGGYTF